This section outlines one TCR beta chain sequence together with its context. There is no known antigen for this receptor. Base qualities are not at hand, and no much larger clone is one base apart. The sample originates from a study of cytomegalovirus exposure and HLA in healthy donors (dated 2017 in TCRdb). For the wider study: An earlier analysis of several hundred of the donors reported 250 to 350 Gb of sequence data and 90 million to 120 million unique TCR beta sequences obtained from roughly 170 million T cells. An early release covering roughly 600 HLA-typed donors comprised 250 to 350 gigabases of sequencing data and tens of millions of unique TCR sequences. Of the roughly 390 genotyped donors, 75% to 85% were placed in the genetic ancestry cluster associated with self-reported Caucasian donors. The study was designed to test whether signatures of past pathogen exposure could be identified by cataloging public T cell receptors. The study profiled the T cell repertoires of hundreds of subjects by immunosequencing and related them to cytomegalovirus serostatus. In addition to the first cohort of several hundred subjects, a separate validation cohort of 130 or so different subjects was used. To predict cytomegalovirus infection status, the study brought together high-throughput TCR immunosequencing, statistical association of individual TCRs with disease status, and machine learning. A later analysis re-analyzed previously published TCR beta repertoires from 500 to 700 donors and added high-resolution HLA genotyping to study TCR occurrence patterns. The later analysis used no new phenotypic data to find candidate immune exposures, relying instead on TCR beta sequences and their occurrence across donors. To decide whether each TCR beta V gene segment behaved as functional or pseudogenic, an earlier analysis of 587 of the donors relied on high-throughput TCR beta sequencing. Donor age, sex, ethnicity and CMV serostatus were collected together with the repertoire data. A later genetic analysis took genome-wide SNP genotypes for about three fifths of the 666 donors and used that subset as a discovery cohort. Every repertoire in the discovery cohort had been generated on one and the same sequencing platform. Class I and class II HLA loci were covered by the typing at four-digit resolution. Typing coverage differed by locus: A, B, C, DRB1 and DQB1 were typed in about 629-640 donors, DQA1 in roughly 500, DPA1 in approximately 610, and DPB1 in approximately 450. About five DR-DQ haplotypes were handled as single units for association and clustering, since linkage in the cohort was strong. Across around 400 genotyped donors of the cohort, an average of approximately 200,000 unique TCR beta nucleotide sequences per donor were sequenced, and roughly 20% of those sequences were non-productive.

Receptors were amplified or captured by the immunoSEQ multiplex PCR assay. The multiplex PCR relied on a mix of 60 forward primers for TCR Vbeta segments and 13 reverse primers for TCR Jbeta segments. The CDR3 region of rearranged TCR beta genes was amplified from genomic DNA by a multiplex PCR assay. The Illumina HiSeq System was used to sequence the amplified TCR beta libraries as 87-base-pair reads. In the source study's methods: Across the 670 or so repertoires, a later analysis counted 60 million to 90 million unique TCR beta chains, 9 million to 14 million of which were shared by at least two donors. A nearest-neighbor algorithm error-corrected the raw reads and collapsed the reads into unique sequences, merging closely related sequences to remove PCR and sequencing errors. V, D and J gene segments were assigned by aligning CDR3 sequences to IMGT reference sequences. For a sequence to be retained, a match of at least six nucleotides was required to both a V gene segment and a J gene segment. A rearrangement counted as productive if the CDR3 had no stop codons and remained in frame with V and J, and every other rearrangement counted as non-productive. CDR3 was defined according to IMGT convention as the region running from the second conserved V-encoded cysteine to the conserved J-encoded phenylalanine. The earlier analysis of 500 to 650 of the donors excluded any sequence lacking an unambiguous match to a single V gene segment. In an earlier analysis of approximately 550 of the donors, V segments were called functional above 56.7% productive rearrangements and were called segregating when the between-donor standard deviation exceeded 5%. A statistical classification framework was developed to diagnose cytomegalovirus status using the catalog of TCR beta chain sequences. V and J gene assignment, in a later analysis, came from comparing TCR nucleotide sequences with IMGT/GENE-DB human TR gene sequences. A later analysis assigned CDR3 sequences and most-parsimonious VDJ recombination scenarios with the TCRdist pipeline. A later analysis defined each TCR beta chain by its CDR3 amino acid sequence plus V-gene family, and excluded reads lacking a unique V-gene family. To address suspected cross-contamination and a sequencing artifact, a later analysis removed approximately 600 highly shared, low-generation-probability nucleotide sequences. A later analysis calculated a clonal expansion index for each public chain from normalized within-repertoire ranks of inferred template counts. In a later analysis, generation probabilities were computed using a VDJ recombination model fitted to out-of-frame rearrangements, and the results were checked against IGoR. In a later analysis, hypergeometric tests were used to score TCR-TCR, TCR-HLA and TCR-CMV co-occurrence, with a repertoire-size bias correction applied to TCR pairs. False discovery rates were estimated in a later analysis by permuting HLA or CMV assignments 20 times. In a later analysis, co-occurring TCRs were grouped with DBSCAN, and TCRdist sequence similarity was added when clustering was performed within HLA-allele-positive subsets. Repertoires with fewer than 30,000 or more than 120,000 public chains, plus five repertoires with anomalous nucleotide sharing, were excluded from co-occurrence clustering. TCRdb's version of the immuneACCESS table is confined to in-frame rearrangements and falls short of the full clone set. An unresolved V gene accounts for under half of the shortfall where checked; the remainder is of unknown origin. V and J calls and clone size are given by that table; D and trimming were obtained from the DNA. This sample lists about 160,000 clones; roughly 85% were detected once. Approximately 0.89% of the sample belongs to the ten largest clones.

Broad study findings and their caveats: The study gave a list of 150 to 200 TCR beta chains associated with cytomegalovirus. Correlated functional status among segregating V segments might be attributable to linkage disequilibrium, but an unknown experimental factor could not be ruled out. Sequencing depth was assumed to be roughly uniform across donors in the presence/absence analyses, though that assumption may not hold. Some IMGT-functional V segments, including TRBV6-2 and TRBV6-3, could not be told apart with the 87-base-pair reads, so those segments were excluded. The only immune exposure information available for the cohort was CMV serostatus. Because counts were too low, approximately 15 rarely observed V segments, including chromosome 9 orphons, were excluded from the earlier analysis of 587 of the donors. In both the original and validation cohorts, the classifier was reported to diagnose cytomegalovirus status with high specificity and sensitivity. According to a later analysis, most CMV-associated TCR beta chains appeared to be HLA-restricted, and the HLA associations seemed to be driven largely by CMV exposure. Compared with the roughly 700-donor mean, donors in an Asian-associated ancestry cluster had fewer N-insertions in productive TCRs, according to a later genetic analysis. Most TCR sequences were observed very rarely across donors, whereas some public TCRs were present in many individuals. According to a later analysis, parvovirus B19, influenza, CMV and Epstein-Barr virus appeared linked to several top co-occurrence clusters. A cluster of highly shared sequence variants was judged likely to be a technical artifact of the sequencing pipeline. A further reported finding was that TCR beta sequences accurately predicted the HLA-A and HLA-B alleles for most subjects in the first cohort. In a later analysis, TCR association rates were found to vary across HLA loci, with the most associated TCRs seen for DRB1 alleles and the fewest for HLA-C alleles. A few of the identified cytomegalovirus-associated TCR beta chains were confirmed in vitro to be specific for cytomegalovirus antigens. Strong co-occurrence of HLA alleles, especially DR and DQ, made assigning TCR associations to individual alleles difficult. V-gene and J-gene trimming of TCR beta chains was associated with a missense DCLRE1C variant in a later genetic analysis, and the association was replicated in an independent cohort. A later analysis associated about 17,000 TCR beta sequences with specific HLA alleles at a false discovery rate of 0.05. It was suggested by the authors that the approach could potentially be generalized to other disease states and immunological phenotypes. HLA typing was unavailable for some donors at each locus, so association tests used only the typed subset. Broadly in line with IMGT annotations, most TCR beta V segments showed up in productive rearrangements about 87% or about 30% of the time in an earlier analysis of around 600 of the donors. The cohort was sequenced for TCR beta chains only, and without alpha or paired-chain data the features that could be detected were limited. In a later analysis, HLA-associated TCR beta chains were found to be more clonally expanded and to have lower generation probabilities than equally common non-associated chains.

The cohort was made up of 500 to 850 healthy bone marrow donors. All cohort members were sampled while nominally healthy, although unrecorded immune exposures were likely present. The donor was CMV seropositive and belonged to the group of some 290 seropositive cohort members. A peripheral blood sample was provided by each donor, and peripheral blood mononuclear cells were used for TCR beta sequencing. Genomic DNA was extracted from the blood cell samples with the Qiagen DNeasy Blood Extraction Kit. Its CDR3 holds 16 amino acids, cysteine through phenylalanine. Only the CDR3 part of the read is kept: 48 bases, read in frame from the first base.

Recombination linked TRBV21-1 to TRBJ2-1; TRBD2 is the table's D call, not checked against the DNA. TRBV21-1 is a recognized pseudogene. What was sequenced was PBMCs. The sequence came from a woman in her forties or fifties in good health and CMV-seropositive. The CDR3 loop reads CASSKLGRGLYNEQFF. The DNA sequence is TGTGCCAGCAGCAAATTGGGGCGGGGCCTCTACAATGAGCAGTTCTTC.